This T cell receptor (beta chain) was observed in a study of sequential checkpoint blockade in melanoma. Sequenced by immunoSEQ multiplex PCR; TCRdb stores in-frame clones only, minus some. The sample has approximately 2,500 clones; roughly a fifth are singletons. Treatment denoted: randomized to nivolumab then ipilimumab (arm A) or the reverse (arm B). The CDR3 has 14 residues. The J segment lost 6 bases and the V segment lost 5 bases, leaving 8 bases of the junction unmatched. From germline, CDR1 is LNHDA and CDR2 SQIVND (reference sequence). The origin of this receptor is a human donor with melanoma. Specimen: tumor tissue (inferred from file names), collected from a patient given nivolumab and ipilimumab in sequence. V usage is TRBV19 and J usage is TRBJ2-7, with TRBD1 identical over 9 bases. The CDR3 is CASSRTGEVGEQYF. For the CDR3, the DNA is TGTGCCAGTAGTCGGACAGGGGAGGTCGGCGAGCAGTACTTC.